A single sample is the source of the 19 T cell receptor beta chains below, sequenced in a study of shared clonotypes between healthy human individuals. Sequencing used immunoSEQ multiplex PCR; TCRdb keeps in-frame clones, though not all of them. Among about 460,000 clones listed, around 77% were seen once. Sequenced: PBMCs. The receptor source for this set is a woman between 40 and 50 years old in good health. Some clones in this sample may be carry-over from other donors' samples.

The rearrangement joins TRBV5-4 to TRBJ1-2, with D tentatively TRBD1 (5 bases). The germline gives CDR1 SGHNT, CDR2 YYREEE (reference sequence). CDR3 size: 12 residues. Trimming left V 4 bases short and J 8 bases short, with 12 bases between. This CDR3 is CASSAWGEGYTF. CDR3 DNA sequence: TGTGCCAGCAGCGCGTGGGGGGAGGGCTACACCTTC.

The chain joins TRBV18 to TRBJ1-1, with unresolved D. V lost 0 bases and J lost 7, with 12 bases in between. The CDR3 is 14 amino acids. Germline V gene sequence: CDR1 KGHSH, CDR2 LQKENI. The CDR3 reads CASSPPGERGEAFF. The CDR3 DNA reads as TGTGCCAGCTCACCACCGGGTGAACGGGGTGAAGCTTTCTTT.

The V call is TRBV5-8, the J call TRBJ2-7, with 9 bases matching TRBD1. Trimming took 2 bases from V and 5 from J; bases not matched to a gene: 8. Germline V gives CDR1 SGHTS, CDR2 YDEGEE. There are 15 residues in the CDR3. The CDR3 region is CASSFPGTGLDEQYF. The CDR3 coding sequence is TGTGCCAGCAGCTTTCCCGGGACAGGGTTAGACGAGCAGTACTTC.

The rearrangement links TRBV7-9 to TRBJ2-2, with TRBD1 identical over 8 bases. V dropped 7 bases and J dropped 4; count of bases not matched to a gene: 14. CDR1 SEHNR and CDR2 FQNEAQ come from the germline V gene (reference sequence). The CDR3 contains 17 residues. The CDR3 sequence: CASILLVLQGVTGELFF. CDR3 coding DNA: TGTGCCAGCATCCTACTGGTATTACAGGGGGTCACCGGGGAGCTGTTTTTT.

The chain has TRBV28 and TRBJ1-5; D might be TRBD1 (6 bases). The CDR3 sequence is 14 residues long. V was trimmed by 6 bases and J by 6 bases, leaving 15 bases between them. Germline CDR1 reads MDHEN; CDR2 reads SYDVKM. The CDR3 nucleotides read TGTGCCAGCAGCCAAACAGGGTCAGTTCAGCCCCAGCATTTT. Its protein product is CASSQTGSVQPQHF.

To note about this clone: Sequence at one end of the junction differs from germline and may be a read error. This specimen includes other DNA sequences encoding the same CDR3. The rearrangement joins TRBV10-3 to TRBJ1-5; D ambiguous. The CDR3 covers 14 residues. Germline CDR1 is ENHRY and CDR2 is SYGVKD. CDR3 nucleotide sequence: TGCGCCATAAGTGGAGTGAATAGCAATCAGCCCCAGCATTTT. Translated, it gives CAISGVNSNQPQHF.

This clone was seen many times. The CDR3 protein is CASSRSPQRRTDTQYF. For the CDR3, the DNA is TGTGCCAGTAGCCGAAGTCCACAGAGGCGCACAGATACGCAGTATTTT. The J gene is TRBJ2-3, the V gene TRBV19; D gene unclear. This CDR3 contains 16 residues. The V gene's germline CDR1 is LNHDA and CDR2 SQIVND (reference sequence). Trimming left V 6 bases short and J 1 base short, with 17 bases between.

V usage is TRBV7-8 and J usage is TRBJ2-1; perhaps TRBD1 as D (5 bases). V lost 4 bases and J 8 bases, leaving 9 bases between the germline ends. Per the germline V gene, CDR1 is SGHVS and CDR2 is FQNEAQ. This CDR3 contains 12 residues. CDR3 loop: CASSSRVHEQFF. The CDR3 bases are TGTGCCAGCAGCTCCAGGGTCCATGAGCAGTTCTTC.

The V gene is TRBV5-1, the J gene TRBJ2-3; D unresolved. The V end lost 4 bases, the J end lost 4 bases, and 7 bases lay between the germline ends. The CDR3 contains 12 residues. CDR1 is SGHRS and CDR2 is YFSETQ in the germline V gene. The CDR3 region has the DNA TGCGCCAGCAGCGTGGTGTCAGATACGCAGTATTTT. It translates to CASSVVSDTQYF.

Comment on this clone: A read error is the likely source, as a far larger clone sits one nucleotide away. The conserved phenylalanine or tryptophan normally closing the CDR3 is absent here, so this likely arose from a read error. The CDR3 DNA is TGCAGCGTTGAAGACATTACAGGGTTAGGCTACACCCTC. Its protein product is CSVEDITGLGYTL. The gene calls are TRBV29-1 and TRBJ1-2, with D possibly matching TRBD1 (6 bases). CDR1 and CDR2 from the germline V gene are SQVTM and ANQGSEA. The CDR3 runs 13 residues. Trimming cost V 0 bases and J 8 bases, with 13 bases left between them.

The V and J genes are TRBV4-1 and TRBJ2-7; 7 bases agree with TRBD2. The CDR3 has 15 amino acids. V dropped 1 base and J dropped 4; count of bases not matched to a gene: 7. Looked up from germline, CDR1 is MGHRA and CDR2 is YSYEKL. The chain's CDR3 is CASSQVPTSAYEQYF. In nucleotides, the CDR3 is TGCGCCAGCAGCCAAGTACCTACTAGCGCATACGAGCAGTACTTC.

Comments on this clone: A far larger clone is just one base off, so this is likely a read error. The chain is built from TRBV6-5 and TRBJ2-7; 9 bases match TRBD1. The CDR3 spans 16 residues. Germline assignment: CDR1 MNHEY and CDR2 SVGAGI. With V trimmed by 4 bases and J by 5 bases, 12 bases remained unmatched. In DNA form, the CDR3 reads TGTGCCAGCAGTTGCTCTCCCGGGACAGGGCTTGACGAGCAGTACTTC. Translating it yields CASSCSPGTGLDEQYF.

J is TRBJ1-1 and V is TRBV23-1; no reliable D call. TRBV23-1 is classed as an ORF, of uncertain function. The V and J ends lost 4 bases and 3 bases respectively, with 12 bases between them. This CDR3 is 14 amino acids long. The CDR3 is CASSRWKVDTEAFF. The DNA for the CDR3 is TGCGCCAGCAGTCGATGGAAGGTGGACACTGAAGCTTTCTTT.

On this clone: At the DNA level, this CDR3 is encoded by other sequences in the same sample as well. The chain has TRBV15 and TRBJ1-1, with 8 bases lining up with TRBD1. The CDR3 runs 15 residues. V lost 1 base and J lost 1; bases outside the gene matches: 2. Germline assignment: CDR1 LNHNV and CDR2 YYDKDF (reference sequence). The CDR3 is CATSRGGTGNTEAFF. The CDR3 DNA reads as TGTGCCACCAGCAGAGGAGGGACAGGGAACACTGAAGCTTTCTTT.

Written as DNA, the CDR3 is TGTGCCAGTAGTCCCCAGGGAGTTGGCTACGAGCAGTACTTC. Translated: CASSPQGVGYEQYF. The rearrangement uses TRBV19 and TRBJ2-7; the D gene could be TRBD1 or TRBD2 (5 bases each). Germline values: CDR1 LNHDA, CDR2 SQIVND (reference sequence). V was cut by 5 bases and J by 3 bases, with 14 bases left in between. CDR3 size: 14 residues.

The rearrangement joins TRBV27 to TRBJ1-4, with D perhaps matching TRBD1 (6 bases). Germline lookup yields CDR1 MNHEY and CDR2 SMNVEV (reference sequence). The germline V and J ends were trimmed by 6 bases and 0 bases, with 11 bases remaining between them. This CDR3 comprises 15 residues. In nucleotides, the CDR3 is TGTGCCAGCAGCCAGGGGTATGCAACTAATGAAAAACTGTTTTTT. It yields the protein CASSQGYATNEKLFF.

The chain has TRBV27 and TRBJ1-2, with 10 bases aligning to TRBD1. The CDR3 has 13 residues. V gave up 4 bases and J gave up 4 bases; unmatched junction bases: 0. Germline-derived CDR1 and CDR2 are MNHEY and SMNVEV (reference sequence). CDR3 residues: CASSWTGGYGYTF. The CDR3 nucleotides read TGTGCCAGCAGTTGGACAGGGGGCTATGGCTACACCTTC.

The rearrangement uses TRBV28 and TRBJ1-1; D uncertain. Trimming took off 3 bases at V and 4 bases at J, with 12 bases between the two ends. The CDR3 is 14 residues long. CDR1 and CDR2 (germline): MDHEN, SYDVKM. CDR3 loop: CASSFWPGSTEAFF. The CDR3 DNA is TGTGCCAGCAGTTTTTGGCCAGGAAGCACTGAAGCTTTCTTT. Filled out from reference TRBV28 and TRBJ1-1, the complete variable domain reads DVKVTQSSRYLVKRTGEKVFLECVQDMDHENMFWYRQDPGLGLRLIYFSYDVKMKEKGDIPEGYSVSREKKERFSLILESASTNQTSMYLCASSFWPGSTEAFFGQGTRLTVV.

Remarks on this clone: A much larger clone differs by one base, so this may be a read error. The same CDR3 arises from other DNA sequences in this sample as well. The rearrangement links TRBV29-1 to TRBJ1-1; tentative D call: TRBD1 (6 bases). V was pared by 7 bases and J by 0 bases, with 12 bases between. The CDR3 has 13 residues. Germline values: CDR1 SQVTM, CDR2 ANQGSEA. CDR3: CSGATGMNTEAFF. DNA of the CDR3: TGCAGCGGCGCCACAGGGATGAACACTGAAGCTTTCTTT. Variable domain in full (rest from reference TRBV29-1 and TRBJ1-1): SAVISQKPSRDICQRGTSLTIQCQVDSQVTMMFWYRQQPGQSLTLIATANQGSEATYESGFVIDKFPISRPNLTFSTLTVSNMSPEDSSIYLCSGATGMNTEAFFGQGTRLTVV.